Presented here are 8 T cell receptor beta chains from one specimen sequenced in a study of metastatic and nonmetastatic thyroid tumors. Using MiXCR, TCRdb re-called clones from the PCR reads. The sample consists of fewer than 7,500 clones, approximately 40% of them appearing once. Thyroid surgery was performed in patients who had received no treatment beforehand. What was sequenced was tumor tissue. The source is a female donor with papillary thyroid cancer or a benign thyroid nodule (not recorded which). Some clones in this sample may be carry-over from other donors' samples.

The chain is built from TRBV11-2 and TRBJ1-5; 10 bases are a match to TRBD1. V shed 4 bases and J 7 bases; nucleotides not matched to a gene: 13. This CDR3 region has 17 residues. Germline V gene data show CDR1 as SGHAT and CDR2 as FQNNGV. The CDR3 loop is CASSSKGDRGLVQPQHF. The CDR3, as DNA: TGTGCCAGCAGCTCGAAGGGGGACAGGGGTCTTGTACAGCCCCAGCATTTT.

The table lists this clone with a few counts. The CDR3 does not end in the conserved phenylalanine or tryptophan, so this is likely a read error. This rearrangement joins TRBV15 to TRBJ2-1; a possible D gene is TRBD2 (5 bases). There are 14 residues in the CDR3. Germline V gene lookup returns CDR1 LNHNV and CDR2 YYDKDF (reference sequence). The CDR3 sequence is CDTSSPEVLDEQFS. CDR3 DNA sequence: TGTGACACCAGCAGTCCGGAGGTCCTCGATGAGCAGTTCTCC.

This clone was seen a few times. This chain joins TRBV6-9 and TRBJ2-3; 9 bases align to TRBD1. The V gene end was trimmed by 0 bases and the J gene end by 4 bases; junction bases not matched to a gene: 2. The CDR3 runs 15 residues. Germline V lookup: CDR1 MNHGY, CDR2 SVAAGI. The CDR3 DNA follows: TGTGCCAGCAGTTATTCCGGGACAGGGCCAGATACGCAGTATTTT. This gives the protein CASSYSGTGPDTQYF.

The chain links TRBV6-1 to TRBJ1-1; D is ambiguous. V was pared by 1 base and J by 5 bases, with 11 bases between. CDR1 MNHNS and CDR2 SASEGT come from the germline V gene. This CDR3 region has 14 residues. The CDR3 DNA is TGTGCCAGCAGTGAAGGATCGGGTTGGACTGAAGCTTTCTTT. Translated: CASSEGSGWTEAFF.

In its sample, this clone was seen a few times. This chain links TRBV2 with TRBJ1-2, with a weak D call TRBD1 (5 bases). The V gene lost 2 bases and the J gene lost 7 bases, with 14 bases spanning the gap. There are 14 residues in the CDR3. Germline values: CDR1 SNHLY, CDR2 FYNNEI. The CDR3 DNA sequence: TGTGCCAGCAGTGAATGTGGCAGGGAGGCTGGCTACACCTTC. As protein: CASSECGREAGYTF.

In its sample, this clone was seen a few times. This sequence joins TRBV19 and TRBJ1-2; D unclear. CDR3 length: 14 residues. Trimming shortened V by 5 bases and J by 3 bases, and 13 bases separated the two germline ends. Germline V gene data show CDR1 as LNHDA and CDR2 as SQIVND (reference sequence). CDR3 sequence reads: CASSLTGQYYGYTF. CDR3 DNA: TGTGCCAGTAGTCTCACGGGCCAGTACTATGGCTACACCTTC.

The chain couples TRBV20-1 to TRBJ1-1; D not certain. The germline V and J ends were trimmed by 0 bases and 3 bases, with 11 bases remaining between them. Germline CDR1 DFQATT, CDR2 SNEGSKA (reference sequence). This CDR3 region has 14 residues. This CDR3 reads CSARDGSKHTEAFF. The CDR3 DNA is TGCAGTGCTAGAGATGGCAGCAAACACACTGAAGCTTTCTTT.

This clone showed up just once. The gene calls are TRBV19 and TRBJ1-4; perhaps TRBD1 as D (6 bases). CDR1 is LNHDA and CDR2 is SQIVND in the germline V gene (reference sequence). This CDR3 has 15 residues. Trimming pared 5 bases from V and 8 bases from J, leaving 18 bases between. CDR3 residues: CASSPQSGRGEKLFF. The CDR3 nucleotides read TGTGCCAGTAGTCCTCAAAGCGGCAGGGGAGAAAAACTGTTTTTT.